These T cell receptor beta chains were read from a single sample in a study of cytotoxic CD8 clonotypes in ibrutinib-treated CLL. The data were produced by immunoSEQ multiplex PCR, yet TCRdb's version contains in-frame clones alone and is incomplete. The table shows tens of thousands of clones, with roughly three fifths occurring only once. Sequencing was performed on PBMCs, taken after 24 months of ibrutinib treatment. These receptors all come from a human donor with chronic lymphocytic leukemia. Each CDR3 is given with its conserved first and last residue. A D gene is named only where the DNA matches it firmly. The listing skips clone size in some rows; elsewhere it reads once, few, many or a size class.

TRBJ2-3,TRBV27,-,-,TGTGCCAGCAGCCTCCCGGGATACACAGATACGCAGTATTTT,CASSLPGYTDTQYF
TRBJ2-1,TRBV7-2,-,few,TGTGCCAGCAGCTTAAGGGGGGCCCTTCGTGGTGAGCAGTTCTTC,CASSLRGALRGEQFF
TRBJ1-4,TRBV2,-,-,TGTGCCAGCAGTGAAGGGGGGCTTCTTGAAAAACTGTTTTTT,CASSEGGLLEKLFF
TRBJ2-1,TRBV6-1,-,-,TGTGCCAGCAAAAGAGCGGGTTCCTACAATGAGCAGTTCTTC,CASKRAGSYNEQFF
TRBJ2-2,TRBV13,-,-,TGTGCCAGCAGAGGCTTTACCGGGGAGCTGTTTTTT,CASRGFTGELFF
TRBJ2-1,TRBV2,TRBD2,-,TGTGCCAGCAGCCCCAGCGGGACTAGCCGAAATGAGCAGTTCTTC,CASSPSGTSRNEQFF
TRBJ2-1,TRBV5-1,TRBD2,-,TGCGCCAGCAGCGCATCCGCCTGGGGGGGCAATGAGCAGTTCTTC,CASSASAWGGNEQFF
TRBJ2-7,TRBV6-5,TRBD2,-,TGTGCCAGCAGTTTGACTAGCGGGGGTTACGAGCAGTACTTC,CASSLTSGGYEQYF
TRBJ2-3,TRBV28,-,-,TGTGCCAGCAGTTCGGTGGGGGATACGCAGTATTTT,CASSSVGDTQYF
TRBJ1-5,TRBV5-8,-,-,TGTGCCAGCAGCCCCGTCCCCTTCGCCCGCCCCCAGCATTTT,CASSPVPFARPQHF
TRBJ2-7,TRBV27,TRBD2,-,TGTGCCAGCAGGACCCACCCTACCTTTGCGGGAGATATCAGGGAGCAGTACTTC,CASRTHPTFAGDIREQYF
TRBJ1-1,TRBV9,-,-,TGTGCCAGCAGCGCAACAGGGTCAACTGAAGCTTTCTTT,CASSATGSTEAFF
TRBJ1-2,TRBV6-5,-,-,TGTGCCAGCAGTTACCACGAGCGCTCGAGGAGCTATGGCTACACCTTC,CASSYHERSRSYGYTF
TRBJ1-3,TRBV5-6,-,few,TGTGCCAGCAGCTACGCTTCAAACACCATATATTTT,CASSYASNTIYF
TRBJ1-2,TRBV6-1,-,many,TGTGCCAGCAGACCTTGGGGAAACTATGGCTACACCTTC,CASRPWGNYGYTF
TRBJ2-5,TRBV6-1,-,-,TGTGCCAGCAGTGGCCTTGGGGTCCGTCTGGAGACCCAGTACTTC,CASSGLGVRLETQYF
TRBJ1-4,TRBV4-1,TRBD1,-,TGCGCCAGCAGCTACGCAATCGGGACAGGGGGGGAAAAACTGTTTTTT,CASSYAIGTGGEKLFF
TRBJ2-4,TRBV6-5,-,-,TGTGCCAGCAGTTCCTTAGCCAAAAACATTCAGTACTTC,CASSSLAKNIQYF
TRBJ2-6,TRBV19,TRBD1,-,TGTGCCAGTAGCCGGACAGGGGGCTCTGGGGCCAACGTCCTGACTTTC,CASSRTGGSGANVLTF
TRBJ2-5,TRBV7-9,TRBD2,-,TGTGCCAGCAGCTTAGTCAAGACTAGCGGGAGAGAAGAGACCCAGTACTTC,CASSLVKTSGREETQYF
TRBJ2-2,TRBV7-6,-,-,TGTGCCAGCAGCGCCGGGGGGACAGGAACGACCGGGGAGCTGTTTTTT,CASSAGGTGTTGELFF
TRBJ1-4,TRBV4-2,-,many,TGTGCCAGCAGCCAAGCCGCTCGTGGAAAACTGTTTTTT,CASSQAARGKLFF
TRBJ2-1,TRBV19,-,-,TGTGCCAGCAGGGTTACGGATGAGCAGTTCTTC,CASRVTDEQFF
TRBJ2-5,TRBV7-8,-,-,TGTGCCAGCAGCGGATACGAAGAGACCCAGTACTTC,CASSGYEETQYF
TRBJ2-1,TRBV6-5,-,few,TGTGCCAGCAGTTACTCGATATCCGGAGGTGAGCAGTTCTTC,CASSYSISGGEQFF
TRBJ1-2,TRBV5-6,-,-,TGTGCCAGCAGCAGAAAGGGACCGGGATACTATGGCTACACCTTC,CASSRKGPGYYGYTF
TRBJ2-3,TRBV5-1,-,-,TGCGCCAGCAGCTTTTCAGGGGCAGGTAAAGATACGCAGTATTTT,CASSFSGAGKDTQYF
TRBJ1-1,TRBV6-5,-,few,TGTGCCAGCAGTGATCTGCCGGGGACTGAAGCTTTCTTT,CASSDLPGTEAFF
TRBJ2-3,TRBV19,-,-,TGTGCCAGTAGGTCATTTGGTGGGCGGATTAGCACAGATACGCAGTATTTT,CASRSFGGRISTDTQYF
TRBJ2-3,TRBV5-6,-,-,TGTGCCAGCAGCTTTGGTCTAGGACAGCCGACAGATACGCAGTATTTT,CASSFGLGQPTDTQYF
TRBJ1-1,TRBV19,-,-,TGTGCCAGTAGCAGGCGGGTGAACACTGAAGCTTTCTTT,CASSRRVNTEAFF
TRBJ2-5,TRBV28,TRBD1,many,TGTGCCAGCAGTCGGGACAGGGGTCCGACCCAGTACTTC,CASSRDRGPTQYF
TRBJ2-3,TRBV4-2,-,-,TGTGCCAGCAGCCCCAGCGGAGGCACAGATACGCAGTATTTT,CASSPSGGTDTQYF
TRBJ1-1,TRBV20-1,-,-,TGCAGCTGGGGGGTGGCTGAAGCTTTCTTT,CSWGVAEAFF
TRBJ1-1,TRBV7-2,-,-,TGTGCCAGCAGCTCAGGGACTTGGAACACTGAAGCTTTCTTT,CASSSGTWNTEAFF
TRBJ1-5,TRBV28,TRBD1,few,TGTGCCAGTGGCGGGAGGGACAGGGGGAAGGGACAGCCCCAGCATTTT,CASGGRDRGKGQPQHF
TRBJ2-7,TRBV6-1,TRBD1,-,TGTGCCAGCGGCGCGACAGGGGGCTACGAGCAGTACTTC,CASGATGGYEQYF
TRBJ2-2,TRBV2,-,few,TGTGCCAGCACCCAAGTAAACACCGGGGAGCTGTTTTTT,CASTQVNTGELFF
TRBJ1-5,TRBV7-8,-,-,TGTGCCAGCAGCTTAGGAGGACAGCCCCAGCATTTT,CASSLGGQPQHF
TRBJ1-2,TRBV28,TRBD1,medium-sized,TGTGCCAGCAGTTTAGCGGGACAGGGGGGGGAATATGGCTACACCTTC,CASSLAGQGGEYGYTF
TRBJ2-7,TRBV28,TRBD1,-,TGTGCCAGCAGTTTACCGCCGGGACAGGGGGTTGGCGAGCAGTACTTC,CASSLPPGQGVGEQYF
TRBJ2-5,TRBV5-1,TRBD2,-,TGCGCCAGCAGCTTAGCTAGCGGGCCTCCTTGGGAGACCCAGTACTTC,CASSLASGPPWETQYF
TRBJ1-1,TRBV28,-,few,TGTGCCAGCAGTCCCTTCCATCGGCGGGCTTTCTTT,CASSPFHRRAFF
TRBJ1-5,TRBV2,TRBD1,-,TGTGCCAGCACAAGGACAGGGTCCAATCAGCCCCAGCATTTT,CASTRTGSNQPQHF
TRBJ2-1,TRBV25-1,TRBD2,few,TGTGCCAGCACCTCGAGGAAGACTAGCGGGAGTAATGAGCAGTTCTTC,CASTSRKTSGSNEQFF
TRBJ1-4,TRBV13,-,-,TGTGCCAGCAGCTACAGAGCAACTAATGAAAAACTGTTTTTT,CASSYRATNEKLFF